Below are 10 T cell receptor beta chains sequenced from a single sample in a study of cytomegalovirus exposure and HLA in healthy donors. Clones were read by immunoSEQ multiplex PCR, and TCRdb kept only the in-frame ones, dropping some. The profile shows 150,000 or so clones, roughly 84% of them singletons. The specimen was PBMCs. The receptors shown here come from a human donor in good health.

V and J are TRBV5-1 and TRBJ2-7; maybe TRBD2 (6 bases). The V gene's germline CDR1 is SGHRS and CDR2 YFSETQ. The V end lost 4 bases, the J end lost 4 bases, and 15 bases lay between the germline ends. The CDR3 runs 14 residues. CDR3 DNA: TGCGCCAGCAGCGTCCTCGGGACTGAGTACGAGCAGTACTTC. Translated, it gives CASSVLGTEYEQYF.

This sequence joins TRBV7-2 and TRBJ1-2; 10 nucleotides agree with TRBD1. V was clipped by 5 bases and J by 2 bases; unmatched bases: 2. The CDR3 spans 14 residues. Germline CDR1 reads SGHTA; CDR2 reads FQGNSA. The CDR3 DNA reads TGTGCCAGCAGCCCGGGACAGGGGAACTATGGCTACACCTTC. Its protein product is CASSPGQGNYGYTF.

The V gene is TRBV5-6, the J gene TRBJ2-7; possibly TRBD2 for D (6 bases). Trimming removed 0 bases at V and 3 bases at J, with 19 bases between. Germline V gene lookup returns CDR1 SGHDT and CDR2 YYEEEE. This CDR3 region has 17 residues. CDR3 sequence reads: CASSLGEVAGWIYEQYF. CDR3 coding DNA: TGTGCCAGCAGCTTGGGGGAGGTGGCAGGGTGGATCTACGAGCAGTACTTC.

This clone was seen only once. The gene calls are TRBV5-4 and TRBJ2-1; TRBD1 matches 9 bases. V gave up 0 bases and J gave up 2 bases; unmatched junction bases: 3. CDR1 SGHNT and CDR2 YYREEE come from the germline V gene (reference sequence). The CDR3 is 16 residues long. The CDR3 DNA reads TGTGCCAGCAGCTTGGCCGGGACAGGGACCTACAATGAGCAGTTCTTC. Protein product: CASSLAGTGTYNEQFF.

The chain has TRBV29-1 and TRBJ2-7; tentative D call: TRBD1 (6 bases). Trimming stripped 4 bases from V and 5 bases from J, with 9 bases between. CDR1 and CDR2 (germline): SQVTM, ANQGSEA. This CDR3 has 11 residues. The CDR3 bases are TGCAGCGTTGTAGGGGGAAACGAGCAGTACTTC. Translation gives CSVVGGNEQYF.

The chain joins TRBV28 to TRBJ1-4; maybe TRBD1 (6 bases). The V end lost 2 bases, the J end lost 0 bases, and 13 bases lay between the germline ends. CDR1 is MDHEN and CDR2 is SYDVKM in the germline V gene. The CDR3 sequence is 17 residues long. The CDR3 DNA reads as TGTGCCAGCAGTTTAATTGGCAGGGGAACAACTAATGAAAAACTGTTTTTT. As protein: CASSLIGRGTTNEKLFF.

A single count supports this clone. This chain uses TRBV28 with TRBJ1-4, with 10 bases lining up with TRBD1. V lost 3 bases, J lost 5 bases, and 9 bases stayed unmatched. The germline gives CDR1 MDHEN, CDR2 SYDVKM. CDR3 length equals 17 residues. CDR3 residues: CASSLRDRGPGNEKLFF. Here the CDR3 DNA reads TGTGCCAGCAGTTTGAGGGACAGGGGCCCGGGGAATGAAAAACTGTTTTTT.

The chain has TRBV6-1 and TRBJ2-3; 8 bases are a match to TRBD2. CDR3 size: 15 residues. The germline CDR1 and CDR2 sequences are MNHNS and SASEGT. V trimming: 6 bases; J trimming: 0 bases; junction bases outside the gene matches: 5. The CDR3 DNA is TGTGCCAGCAGCCTTAGCGGGGCTAGCACAGATACGCAGTATTTT. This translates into CASSLSGASTDTQYF.

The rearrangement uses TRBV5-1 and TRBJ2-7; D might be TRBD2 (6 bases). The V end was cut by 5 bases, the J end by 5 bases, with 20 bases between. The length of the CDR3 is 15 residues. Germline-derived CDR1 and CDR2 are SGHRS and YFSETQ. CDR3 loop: CASRVGTHPRDEQYF. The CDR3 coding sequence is TGCGCCAGCAGGGTTGGGACTCACCCTCGGGACGAGCAGTACTTC.

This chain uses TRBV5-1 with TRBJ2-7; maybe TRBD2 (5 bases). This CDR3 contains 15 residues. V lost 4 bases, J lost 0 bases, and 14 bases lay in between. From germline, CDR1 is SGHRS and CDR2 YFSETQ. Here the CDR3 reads CASSIARGLSYEQYF. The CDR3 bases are TGCGCCAGCAGCATTGCCCGAGGGCTCTCCTACGAGCAGTACTTC.